This TCR beta chain was sequenced during a study of post-analysis software for immune sequencing data (dated by TCRdb to between 2015 and 2017). Looking at the study overall: Relapsing-remitting, secondary progressive and progressive-relapsing multiple sclerosis were recorded as disease courses, and subtype annotation was lacking for some patients. A subset of samples was prepared in parallel using single-end sample barcoding, then pooled and co-amplified after Illumina adapter ligation. The patient repertoires were compared against approximately twelve previously published healthy control repertoires obtained from donors aged roughly 6 to 25 years. Overall study results and their limits: Patients showed significantly higher frequencies than controls for a handful of TRBV segments, among them TRBV5-6, TRBV5-1 and TRBV20-1. Strong co-clustering of samples prepared in the same batch was shown by direct clustering with F measure, prompting a batch-effect correction. The control group was slightly older than the multiple sclerosis patient group. Multiple sclerosis patients had significantly lower normalized Chao1 diversity than controls, a result that suggests substantial peripheral T-cell clonal expansion.

Receptor amplification or capture employed PCR. The sequencer was an Illumina HiSeq 2500. To reduce PCR and sequencing biases, unique molecular identifiers were incorporated into the TCR beta cDNA libraries. About 0.5 million cDNA molecules were obtained for every 1 to 10 million input T cells, so each molecule roughly corresponded to one T cell. Patient libraries were prepared and sequenced with the same protocol used for the earlier healthy control dataset. Within a given batch, samples were prepared together, multiplexed and sequenced on the same HiSeq lane. The study's own analysis went as follows. Raw barcoded reads were processed with MIGEC, and single-read molecular identifier groups were discarded before consensus assembly and CDR3 extraction. Clonotype tables were post-analysed with VDJtools, and diversity was normalized by down-sampling all datasets to the smallest sample size. To correct batch-related cross-sample contamination, repertoire overlap clustering matched CDR3 amino acid sequences but not nucleotide sequences. TCRdb's own reprocessing of the public reads used fastp at Q25 and MiXCR and kept productive beta chains. Each entry is one CDR3 protein sequence, shown with its most common DNA and genes. V and J calls and clone size were set by TCRdb, not the authors. The sample table records some 690,000 distinct CDR3 sequences; 25% to 30% of these occur just once. The ten largest clonotypes hold approximately 0.6% of the sample.

About this clonotype itself: The clone's antigen remains unknown. Per-base quality was not reported, and no clone a single base away is much larger than it.

TCR beta repertoires were profiled from peripheral blood of 13 young patients with multiple sclerosis to demonstrate the VDJtools post-analysis software. Multiple sclerosis patients were children and adolescents aged about 6 to 15 years. CDR1 and CDR2 are drawn from the germline V gene: SGHVS, FNYEAQ. The junction shows trimming of 0 bases on V and 4 bases on J, and the gene matches do not reach 7 bases of it. The CDR3 runs 16 residues from the cysteine to the phenylalanine. Only the CDR3 DNA is retained, 48 bases long and in frame from the first base. Recombination linked TRBV7-6 to TRBJ2-7; TRBD2 fits 9 bases in the junction. Material for sequencing was blood. The TCR sequence derives from a girl between 5 and 17 years old with multiple sclerosis. CDR3 reads: CASSLASGTSGYEQYF. The bases are TGTGCCAGCAGCTTAGCCTCGGGAACTAGCGGGTACGAGCAGTACTTC.